These 9 T cell receptor beta chains were all obtained from the same sample, sequenced in a study of CD8+CD57+ T cells in acquired aplastic anemia. Genomic DNA provided the template from which TCR beta VDJ and CDR3 profiles were obtained. TCRdb recomputed calls from the reads with MiXCR, one row per CDR3 protein. The sample shows 130,000 or so distinct CDR3 sequences, around two fifths of them seen only once. The specimen sequenced was sorted CD4+, CD8+, or CD8+CD57+ T cells (not recorded which) from PBMCs. All receptors come from a human donor in good health, serving as a control.

Many counts were recorded for this clonotype. The chain recombines TRBV30 with TRBJ2-5; TRBD2 agrees at 9 bases. This CDR3 spans 15 amino acids. Unmatched junction bases numbered 3, after V lost 0 bases and J lost 1 base. CDR1 and CDR2 from the germline V gene are GTSNPN and SVGIG (reference sequence). CDR3: CAWSVNSGSQETQYF. CDR3 coding DNA: TGTGCCTGGAGTGTCAATAGCGGGAGCCAAGAGACCCAGTACTTC.

The genes are TRBV10-3 and TRBJ1-2; D gene unclear. Germline-derived CDR1 and CDR2 are ENHRY and SYGVKD. The CDR3 runs 11 residues. Trimming stripped 10 bases from V and 4 bases from J, with 10 bases between. The CDR3 DNA reads TGTGCCACCGAACACAGCTATGGCTACACCTTC. It is translated as CATEHSYGYTF.

The chain carries TRBV2 and TRBJ1-5; no definite D call. Germline V gene lookup returns CDR1 SNHLY and CDR2 FYNNEI. The CDR3 has 14 amino acids. V lost 8 bases, J lost 1 base, and 12 bases lay in between. CDR3 residues: CASGPSGSNQPQHF. The CDR3 nucleotides read TGTGCCAGCGGACCCTCGGGGAGCAATCAGCCCCAGCATTTT. Complete variable domain (other parts from reference TRBV2 and TRBJ1-5): EPEVTQTPSHQVTQMGQEVILRCVPISNHLYFYWYRQILGQKVEFLVSFYNNEISEKSEIFDDQFSVERPDGSNFTLKIRSTKLEDSAMYFCASGPSGSNQPQHFGDGTRLSIL.

In regard to this clonotype: This may stem from a read error, because a much larger clone lies one nucleotide away. This chain links TRBV9 with TRBJ1-1; D gene uncertain. The V gene's germline CDR1 is SGDLS and CDR2 YYNGEE. The CDR3 totals 13 residues. The CDR3 region has the DNA TGTTCCAGCAGCGTAGCAGTGAACACTGAAGCTTTCTTT. Translating gives CSSSVAVNTEAFF.

This clonotype has at least ten counts. The rearrangement links TRBV24-1 to TRBJ2-2, with no clear D. This CDR3 comprises 16 residues. Germline-derived CDR1 and CDR2 are KGHDR and SFDVKD. V was cut by 5 bases and J by 2 bases, with 14 bases left in between. CDR3 DNA sequence: TGTGCCACCAGTGTAAGAGATCCCATAAACACCGGGGAGCTGTTTTTT. Protein sequence: CATSVRDPINTGELFF.

This clonotype appeared a few times. The chain employs TRBV10-3 and TRBJ1-6, with D unclear. CDR1 and CDR2 from the germline V gene are ENHRY and SYGVKD. This CDR3 is built from 15 residues. Trimming cost V 8 bases and J 0 bases, with 11 bases left between them. The CDR3 DNA reads as TGTGCCATCGACCAATCGGGCTCCTATAATTCACCCCTCCACTTT. Its protein product is CAIDQSGSYNSPLHF.

This clonotype showed up just a few times. CDR3 sequence: CASSQTGGTPNYGYTF. The CDR3 bases are TGTGCCAGCAGTCAGACAGGGGGGACTCCTAACTATGGCTACACCTTC. The V and J genes are TRBV6-1 and TRBJ1-2; 9 bases are a match to TRBD1. The CDR3 has 16 amino acids. Per the germline V gene, CDR1 is MNHNS and CDR2 is SASEGT. V lost 5 bases, J lost 0 bases, and 7 bases stayed unmatched.

The chain has TRBV2 and TRBJ2-7; no clear D. In germline, CDR1 is SNHLY, CDR2 FYNNEI. V gave up 0 bases and J gave up 2 bases, with 5 bases separating them. This CDR3 has 13 amino acids. CDR3 protein: CASSEAQAYEQYF. DNA for the CDR3: TGTGCCAGCAGTGAAGCCCAGGCCTACGAGCAGTACTTC. The variable domain in full, with the rest retrieved from reference TRBV2 and TRBJ2-7, is EPEVTQTPSHQVTQMGQEVILRCVPISNHLYFYWYRQILGQKVEFLVSFYNNEISEKSEIFDDQFSVERPDGSNFTLKIRSTKLEDSAMYFCASSEAQAYEQYFGPGTRLTVT.

V gene TRBV6-5 combines with J gene TRBJ2-3; D may correspond to TRBD1 or TRBD2 (6 bases each). Deletions cut 2 bases from V and 7 bases from J, with 19 bases between. Germline V CDR1 and CDR2: MNHEY, SVGAGI. This CDR3 contains 16 residues. As DNA, the CDR3 is TGTGCCAGCAGTTACGGGGGCGGGACCGGGCTTTATACGCAGTATTTT. Protein sequence: CASSYGGGTGLYTQYF.